This T cell receptor beta chain stems from a study of T cell responses to AZD1222 COVID-19 vaccine. Germline CDR1 and CDR2: SGHRS and YFSETQ. With 0 bases clipped from V and 4 bases from J, the junction kept 2 bases outside the gene matches. The CDR3 runs 15 residues. The protocol was immunoSEQ multiplex PCR, while the TCRdb copy is restricted to in-frame clones and leaves out a portion. The table includes 170,000 or so clones, about 85% detected once. About this clone: Its target is not known.

Whole-study findings and limits: Only a handful of people who got AZD1222 tested seropositive at baseline. White British people made up most donors, females outnumbered males, and clonal diversity was possibly underestimated. The CD4 TCRs associated with vaccination extended across spike and predominated at 160-218 and 743-854. The breadth and depth of Spike-specific TCRs increased once two AZD1222 doses had been given.

Sequencing was performed on peripheral blood, taken on day 0 of AZD1222 vaccination. The sequence derives from an adult in good health. The chain uses TRBV5-1 and TRBJ2-7; TRBD2 aligns across 12 bases. CDR3 amino acids: CASSLGLAGEYEQYF. DNA for the CDR3: TGCGCCAGCAGCTTGGGACTAGCGGGAGAGTACGAGCAGTACTTC. The whole variable domain, remainder taken from reference TRBV5-1 and TRBJ2-7, is KAGVTQTPRYLIKTRGQQVTLSCSPISGHRSVSWYQQTPGQGLQFLFEYFSETQRNKGNFPGRFSGRQFSNSRSEMNVSTLELGDSALYLCASSLGLAGEYEQYFGPGTRLTVT.